This T cell receptor beta chain was recorded in a study of T cell responses to AZD1222 COVID-19 vaccine. Study in general: Combined were second doses at about 4 or about 12 weeks. The study's findings and limits: Elevations in Spike-specific TCR breadth and depth followed administration of two AZD1222 doses. The peak T cell response came first, and repertoires were sampled only after it. Clonal diversity may have been underestimated in mostly white British donors.

In the case of this clone: Its antigen is unknown.

TCRdb's copy holds only in-frame clones and misses some; the assay was immunoSEQ multiplex PCR. This sample has about 150,000 clones, with about 91% found just once. This receptor was taken from an adult in good health. This specimen consisted of peripheral blood, obtained on day 0 of AZD1222 vaccination.

In nucleotides, the CDR3 is TGTGCCTGGAGCACCCTGGGGTGGATCGGGAACACTGAAGCTTTCTTT. Protein sequence: CAWSTLGWIGNTEAFF. The chain uses TRBV30 and TRBJ1-1; D gene unclear. This CDR3 contains 16 residues. Germline CDR1 reads GTSNPN; CDR2 reads SVGIG (reference sequence). V lost 3 bases to trimming and J lost 1 base, with 18 bases between them. The entire variable domain, with the rest obtained from reference TRBV30 and TRBJ1-1, is as follows: SQTIHQWPATLVQPVGSPLSLECTVEGTSNPNLYWYRQAAGRGLQLLFYSVGIGQISSEVPQNLSASRPQDRQFILSSKKLLLSDSGFYLCAWSTLGWIGNTEAFFGQGTRLTVV.